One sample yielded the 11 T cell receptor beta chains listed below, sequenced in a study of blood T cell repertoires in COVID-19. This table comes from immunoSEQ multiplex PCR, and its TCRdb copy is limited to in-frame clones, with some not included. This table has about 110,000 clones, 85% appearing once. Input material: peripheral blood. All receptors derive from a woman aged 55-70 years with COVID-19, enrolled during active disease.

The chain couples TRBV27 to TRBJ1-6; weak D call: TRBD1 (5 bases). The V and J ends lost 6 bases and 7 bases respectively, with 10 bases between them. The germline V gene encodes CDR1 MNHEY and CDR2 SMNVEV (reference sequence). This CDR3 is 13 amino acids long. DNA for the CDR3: TGTGCCAGCAGCCCGACAGTGAATTCACCCCTCCACTTT. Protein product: CASSPTVNSPLHF.

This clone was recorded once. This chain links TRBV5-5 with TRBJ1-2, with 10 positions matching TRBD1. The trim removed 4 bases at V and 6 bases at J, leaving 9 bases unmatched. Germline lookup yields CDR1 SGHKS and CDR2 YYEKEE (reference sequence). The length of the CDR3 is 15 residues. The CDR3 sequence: CASSTRQGASDGYTF. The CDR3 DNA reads TGTGCCAGCAGCACAAGACAGGGGGCGTCGGATGGCTACACCTTC.

CDR3 DNA: TGTGCCAGCAGTTTGAATAGCGGGTACAATGAGCAGTTCTTC. Protein product: CASSLNSGYNEQFF. The chain employs TRBV6-2 or TRBV6-3 and TRBJ2-1; 7 bases map to TRBD2. Trimming took 4 bases from V and 4 from J; bases not matched to a gene: 4. The CDR3 runs 14 residues. The germline CDR1 and CDR2 sequences are MNHEY and SVGEGT.

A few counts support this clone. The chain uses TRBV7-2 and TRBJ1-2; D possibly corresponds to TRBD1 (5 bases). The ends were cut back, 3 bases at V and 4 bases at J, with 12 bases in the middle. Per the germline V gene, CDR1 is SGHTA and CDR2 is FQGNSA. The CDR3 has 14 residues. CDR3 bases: TGTGCCAGCAGCTTCAGCCAACAGGCCTATGGCTACACCTTC. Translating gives CASSFSQQAYGYTF.

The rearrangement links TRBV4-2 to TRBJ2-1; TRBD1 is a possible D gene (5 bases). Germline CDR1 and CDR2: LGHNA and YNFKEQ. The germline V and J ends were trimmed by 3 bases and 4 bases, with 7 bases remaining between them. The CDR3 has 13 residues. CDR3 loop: CASSQAGYNEQFF. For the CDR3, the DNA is TGTGCCAGCAGCCAGGCAGGGTACAATGAGCAGTTCTTC.

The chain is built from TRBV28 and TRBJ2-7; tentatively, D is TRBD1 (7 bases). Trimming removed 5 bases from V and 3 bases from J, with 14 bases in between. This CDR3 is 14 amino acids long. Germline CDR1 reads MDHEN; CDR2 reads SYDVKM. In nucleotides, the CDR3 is TGTGCCAGCAGTCCCCGGGGGACAGTCTACGAGCAGTACTTC. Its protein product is CASSPRGTVYEQYF. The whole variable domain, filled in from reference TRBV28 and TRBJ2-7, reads DVKVTQSSRYLVKRTGEKVFLECVQDMDHENMFWYRQDPGLGLRLIYFSYDVKMKEKGDIPEGYSVSREKKERFSLILESASTNQTSMYLCASSPRGTVYEQYFGPGTRLTVT.

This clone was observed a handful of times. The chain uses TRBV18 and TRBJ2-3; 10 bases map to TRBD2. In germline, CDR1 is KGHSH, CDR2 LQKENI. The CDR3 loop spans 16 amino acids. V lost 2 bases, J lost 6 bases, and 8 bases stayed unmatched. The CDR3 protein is CASSPSQAGGPDTQYF. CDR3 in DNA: TGTGCCAGCTCACCAAGCCAAGCGGGGGGGCCGGATACGCAGTATTTT.

The CDR3 loop is CASSSTTSGGAETQYF. In DNA, the CDR3 is TGTGCCAGCAGCTCGACTACTAGCGGGGGGGCCGAGACCCAGTACTTC. The genes are TRBV7-6 and TRBJ2-5, with TRBD2 matching over 13 bases. After removal of 4 bases from V and 5 bases from J, the junction contained 7 bases not matched to a gene. The CDR3 is 16 amino acids. Per germline, CDR1 SGHVS and CDR2 FNYEAQ.

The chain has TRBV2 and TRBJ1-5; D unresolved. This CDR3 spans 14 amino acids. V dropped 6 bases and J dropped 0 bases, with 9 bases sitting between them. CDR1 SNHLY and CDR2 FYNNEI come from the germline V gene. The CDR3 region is CASSDLNSNQPQHF. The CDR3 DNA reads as TGTGCCAGCAGCGATCTAAATAGCAATCAGCCCCAGCATTTT.

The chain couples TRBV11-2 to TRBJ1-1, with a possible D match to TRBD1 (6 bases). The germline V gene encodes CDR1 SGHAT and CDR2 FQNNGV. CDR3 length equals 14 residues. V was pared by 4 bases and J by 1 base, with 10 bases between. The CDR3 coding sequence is TGTGCCAGCAGCTGGGGACAATCGAACACTGAAGCTTTCTTT. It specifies CASSWGQSNTEAFF.

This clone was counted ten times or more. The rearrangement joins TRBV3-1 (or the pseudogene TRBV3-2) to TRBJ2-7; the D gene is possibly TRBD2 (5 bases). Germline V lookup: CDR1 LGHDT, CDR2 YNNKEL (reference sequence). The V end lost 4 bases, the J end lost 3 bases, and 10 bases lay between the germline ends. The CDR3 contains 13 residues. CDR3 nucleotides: TGTGCCAGCAGCCCCAGCGGCTACTACGAGCAGTACTTC. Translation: CASSPSGYYEQYF.